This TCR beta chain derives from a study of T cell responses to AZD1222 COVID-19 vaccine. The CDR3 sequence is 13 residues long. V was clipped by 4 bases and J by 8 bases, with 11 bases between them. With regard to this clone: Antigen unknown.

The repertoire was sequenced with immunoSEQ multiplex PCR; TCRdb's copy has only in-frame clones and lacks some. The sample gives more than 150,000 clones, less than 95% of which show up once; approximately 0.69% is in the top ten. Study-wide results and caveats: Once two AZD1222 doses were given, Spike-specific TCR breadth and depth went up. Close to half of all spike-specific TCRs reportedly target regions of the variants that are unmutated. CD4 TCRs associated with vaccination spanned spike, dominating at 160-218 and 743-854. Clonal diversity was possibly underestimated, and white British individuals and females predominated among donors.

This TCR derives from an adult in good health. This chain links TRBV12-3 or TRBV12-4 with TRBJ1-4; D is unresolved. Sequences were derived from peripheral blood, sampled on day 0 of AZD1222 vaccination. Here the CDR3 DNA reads TGTGCCAGCAGTTCGAGGGTTCAGGAAAAACTGTTTTTT. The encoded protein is CASSSRVQEKLFF.